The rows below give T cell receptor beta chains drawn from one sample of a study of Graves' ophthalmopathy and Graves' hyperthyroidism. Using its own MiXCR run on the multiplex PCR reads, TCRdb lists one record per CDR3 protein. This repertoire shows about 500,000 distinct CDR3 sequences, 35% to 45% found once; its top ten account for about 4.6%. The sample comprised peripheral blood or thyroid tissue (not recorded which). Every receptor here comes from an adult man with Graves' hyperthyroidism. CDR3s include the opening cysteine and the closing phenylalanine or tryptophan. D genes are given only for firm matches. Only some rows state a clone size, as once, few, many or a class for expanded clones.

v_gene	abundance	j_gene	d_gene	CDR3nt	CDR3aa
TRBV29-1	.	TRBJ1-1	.	TGCAGCTTAAGGCCAGATCGGTACACTGAAGCTTTCTTT	CSLRPDRYTEAFF
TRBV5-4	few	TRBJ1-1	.	TGTGCCAGCAGCTTACTCAAGGGAGGGGGACCTTCGAACACTGAAGCTTTCTTT	CASSLLKGGGPSNTEAFF
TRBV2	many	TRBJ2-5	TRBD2	TGTGCCAGCAGGCTAGCGGGAGCGGTGGAGACCCAGTACTTC	CASRLAGAVETQYF
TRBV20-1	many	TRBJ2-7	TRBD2	TGCAGTGCACGGACTAGCCGCTCCTACGAGCAGTACTTC	CSARTSRSYEQYF
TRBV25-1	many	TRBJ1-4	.	TGTGGATGGGAGGGATTAAATGAAAAACTGTTTTTT	CGWEGLNEKLFF
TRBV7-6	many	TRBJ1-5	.	TGTGCCAGCAGCTTAGTAGGGGGGAGTATTAATCAGCCCCAGCATTTT	CASSLVGGSINQPQHF
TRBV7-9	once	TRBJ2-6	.	TGTGCCAGCAGCCCTTCGACAGGTTTCTCTGGGGCCAACGTCCTGACTTTC	CASSPSTGFSGANVLTF
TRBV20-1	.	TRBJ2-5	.	TGCAGTGCTAGGGCAGGGGCCCAGTACTTC	CSARAGAQYF
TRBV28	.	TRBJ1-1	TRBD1	TGTGCCAGCAGATTAACCCAGGGGGCTGGGGACACTGAAGCTTTCTTT	CASRLTQGAGDTEAFF
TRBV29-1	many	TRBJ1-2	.	TGCAGCGTCAGGACACCTGACTATGGCTACACCTTC	CSVRTPDYGYTF
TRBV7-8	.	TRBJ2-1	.	TGTGCCTGGAGTTTGGGCGGAGCATACAATGAGCAGTTCTTC	CAWSLGGAYNEQFF
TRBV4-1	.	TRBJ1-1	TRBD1	TGCGCCAGCAGCCACGGGACAGTTATGAACACTGAAGCTTTCTTT	CASSHGTVMNTEAFF
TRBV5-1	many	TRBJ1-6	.	TGCGCCAGCAGCTTGGAGGGCGGTTATAATTCACCCCTCCACTTT	CASSLEGGYNSPLHF
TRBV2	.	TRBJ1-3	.	TGTGCCTGGAGTGTACAAAAGCTTCGGGACTGGTACTCTGGAAACACCATATATTTT	CAWSVQKLRDWYSGNTIYF
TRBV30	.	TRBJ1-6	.	TGTGCCTGGAAGGGATTCCAATCCTATAATTCACCCCTCCACTTT	CAWKGFQSYNSPLHF
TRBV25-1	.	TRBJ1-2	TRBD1	TGTGCCAGCAGTGGCCGGGACAGGGGGCGTGCCTATGGCTACACCTTC	CASSGRDRGRAYGYTF
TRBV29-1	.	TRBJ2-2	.	TGCAGCGTTCTACGGACTACCGGGGAGCTGTTTTTT	CSVLRTTGELFF
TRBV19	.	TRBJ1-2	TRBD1	TGTGCCAGTAGGACCCCGGGACAGGGTTATGGCTACACCTTC	CASRTPGQGYGYTF
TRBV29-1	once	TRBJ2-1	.	TGCAGCGCGGAAGGGGGGAATGAGCAGTTCTTC	CSAEGGNEQFF
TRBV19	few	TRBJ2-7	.	TGTGCCAGTAGTAACCAACAGGGATTCGAGCAGTACTTC	CASSNQQGFEQYF
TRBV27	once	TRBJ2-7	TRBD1	TGTGCCAGCAGTTTGGACAGGGGTATTTCCTACGAGCAGTACTTC	CASSLDRGISYEQYF
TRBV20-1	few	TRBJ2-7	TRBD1	TGCAGTGCTAGAGGCAGGGGGCCTCCCTACGAGCAGTACTTC	CSARGRGPPYEQYF
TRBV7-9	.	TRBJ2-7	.	TGTGCCAGCAGCTTAGATAGCGGTAGCTCCTACAATGAGCAGTACTTC	CASSLDSGSSYNEQYF